Listed below are T cell receptor beta chains from one sample, sequenced in a study of T-cell reconstitution after alpha-beta-depleted transplantation in children. TCRdb ran MiXCR on the PCR reads and lists one entry per CDR3 protein. The sample has about 500,000 distinct CDR3 sequences; approximately 32% are singletons. The specimen comprised PBMCs from the stem cell graft donor, sampled from the stem cell graft. These TCRs come from a human donor who donated a stem cell graft to a child with aplastic anemia. The CDR3 runs from the conserved cysteine through the conserved F or W. The order of the fields is V gene, J gene, clone size, D gene, CDR3 protein, CDR3 DNA. D genes are given only for firm matches. The size entry is marked missing in some rows and otherwise reads once, few, many or a size class.

V gene: TRBV7-2; J gene: TRBJ1-2; clone size: -; D gene: TRBD1; CDR3 protein: CASSYGQGANYGYTF; CDR3 DNA: TGTGCCAGCAGCTACGGACAGGGGGCTAACTATGGCTACACCTTC
V gene: TRBV30; J gene: TRBJ1-2; clone size: -; D gene: -; CDR3 protein: CAWSEQGYGYTF; CDR3 DNA: TGTGCCTGGAGTGAACAGGGTTATGGCTACACCTTC
V gene: TRBV7-9; J gene: TRBJ1-2; clone size: once; D gene: -; CDR3 protein: CASSDAGPDNYGYTF; CDR3 DNA: TGTGCCAGCAGCGACGCGGGACCCGATAACTATGGCTACACCTTC
V gene: TRBV29-1; J gene: TRBJ1-1; clone size: few; D gene: -; CDR3 protein: CSESTGPATEAFF; CDR3 DNA: TGCAGCGAGTCGACAGGCCCAGCAACTGAAGCTTTCTTT
V gene: TRBV12-3/TRBV12-4; J gene: TRBJ2-2; clone size: -; D gene: TRBD1; CDR3 protein: CASSSGQGLANTGELFF; CDR3 DNA: TGTGCCAGCAGTTCTGGACAGGGGCTAGCGAACACCGGGGAGCTGTTTTTT
V gene: TRBV12-3/TRBV12-4; J gene: TRBJ1-5; clone size: -; D gene: -; CDR3 protein: CASSLFQGTPKDQPQHF; CDR3 DNA: TGTGCCAGCAGTTTGTTCCAGGGGACACCCAAGGATCAGCCCCAGCATTTT
V gene: TRBV20-1; J gene: TRBJ1-5; clone size: few; D gene: -; CDR3 protein: CSARVGGARQPQHF; CDR3 DNA: TGCAGTGCTAGAGTTGGGGGGGCACGGCAGCCCCAGCATTTT
V gene: TRBV5-4; J gene: TRBJ2-3; clone size: once; D gene: TRBD2; CDR3 protein: CASSLALADTGTQYF; CDR3 DNA: TGTGCCAGCAGCTTGGCCCTAGCGGACACAGGTACGCAGTATTTT
V gene: TRBV5-1; J gene: TRBJ2-3; clone size: few; D gene: TRBD2; CDR3 protein: CASSIGAGGTDTQYF; CDR3 DNA: TGCGCCAGCAGCATTGGAGCGGGAGGTACAGATACGCAGTATTTT
V gene: TRBV20-1; J gene: TRBJ2-5; clone size: few; D gene: TRBD2; CDR3 protein: CSARVGGGLETQYF; CDR3 DNA: TGCAGTGCTAGAGTCGGGGGAGGGCTTGAGACCCAGTACTTC
V gene: TRBV25-1; J gene: TRBJ2-5; clone size: -; D gene: TRBD2; CDR3 protein: CASKLGLAGETQYF; CDR3 DNA: TGTGCCAGCAAGCTCGGGCTAGCGGGAGAGACCCAGTACTTC
V gene: TRBV7-2; J gene: TRBJ1-1; clone size: few; D gene: TRBD1; CDR3 protein: CASSLWDSTEAFF; CDR3 DNA: TGTGCCAGCAGCTTATGGGACAGCACTGAAGCTTTCTTT
V gene: TRBV28; J gene: TRBJ2-7; clone size: few; D gene: -; CDR3 protein: CASRRTLSYEQYF; CDR3 DNA: TGTGCCAGCAGGCGGACTCTTTCCTACGAGCAGTACTTC
V gene: TRBV19; J gene: TRBJ2-3; clone size: -; D gene: -; CDR3 protein: CASSSPGTGYTDTQYF; CDR3 DNA: TGTGCCAGTAGTTCTCCCGGGACCGGTTACACAGATACGCAGTATTTT
V gene: TRBV6-1; J gene: TRBJ2-1; clone size: few; D gene: TRBD2; CDR3 protein: CASSEALPGLAGRGEQFF; CDR3 DNA: TGTGCCAGCAGTGAAGCGCTTCCAGGACTAGCGGGACGCGGTGAGCAGTTCTTC
V gene: TRBV29-1; J gene: TRBJ1-4; clone size: -; D gene: TRBD1; CDR3 protein: CSADDRGAEKLFF; CDR3 DNA: TGCAGCGCCGATGACAGGGGGGCTGAAAAACTGTTTTTT
V gene: TRBV5-1; J gene: TRBJ2-7; clone size: -; D gene: -; CDR3 protein: CASSLDARGGVYEQYF; CDR3 DNA: TGCGCCAGCAGCTTGGACGCGAGGGGGGGAGTGTACGAGCAGTACTTC
V gene: TRBV5-4; J gene: TRBJ2-1; clone size: once; D gene: -; CDR3 protein: CASSLRLRAPYNEQFF; CDR3 DNA: TGTGCCAGCAGCTTACGGTTGCGGGCCCCCTACAATGAGCAGTTCTTC
V gene: TRBV19; J gene: TRBJ2-1; clone size: -; D gene: -; CDR3 protein: CASSITGTKSYNEQFF; CDR3 DNA: TGTGCCAGTAGTATAACCGGCACAAAGTCCTACAATGAGCAGTTCTTC
V gene: TRBV15; J gene: TRBJ1-5; clone size: -; D gene: -; CDR3 protein: CATRGGSNQPQHF; CDR3 DNA: TGTGCCACCAGGGGAGGGAGCAATCAGCCCCAGCATTTT
V gene: TRBV9; J gene: TRBJ2-3; clone size: -; D gene: -; CDR3 protein: CASSVGAGRTDTQYF; CDR3 DNA: TGTGCCAGCAGCGTAGGGGCGGGAAGAACAGATACGCAGTATTTT
V gene: TRBV18; J gene: TRBJ1-1; clone size: -; D gene: -; CDR3 protein: CASSPNGRGEAFF; CDR3 DNA: TGTGCCAGCTCACCAAATGGGAGAGGTGAAGCTTTCTTT
V gene: TRBV5-5; J gene: TRBJ2-1; clone size: few; D gene: TRBD2; CDR3 protein: CASSYLAGKYNEQFF; CDR3 DNA: TGTGCCAGCAGCTACCTAGCGGGGAAGTACAATGAGCAGTTCTTC
V gene: TRBV5-1; J gene: TRBJ1-4; clone size: -; D gene: TRBD1; CDR3 protein: CASSLNTGANEKLFF; CDR3 DNA: TGCGCCAGCAGCTTGAACACAGGGGCTAATGAAAAACTGTTTTTT
V gene: TRBV18; J gene: TRBJ1-3; clone size: -; D gene: -; CDR3 protein: CASSPVGGSGNTIYF; CDR3 DNA: TGTGCCAGCTCACCAGTAGGCGGATCTGGAAACACCATATATTTT
V gene: TRBV7-6; J gene: TRBJ1-1; clone size: -; D gene: -; CDR3 protein: CASSMSGVTEAFF; CDR3 DNA: TGTGCCAGCAGCATGTCAGGGGTGACTGAAGCTTTCTTT
V gene: TRBV12-3/TRBV12-4; J gene: TRBJ2-7; clone size: few; D gene: TRBD1; CDR3 protein: CASSSDRVGYEQYF; CDR3 DNA: TGTGCCAGCAGTTCGGACAGGGTGGGTTACGAGCAGTACTTC
V gene: TRBV29-1; J gene: TRBJ1-1; clone size: -; D gene: -; CDR3 protein: CSVAELNTEAFF; CDR3 DNA: TGCAGCGTTGCGGAACTGAACACTGAAGCTTTCTTT
V gene: TRBV20-1; J gene: TRBJ1-5; clone size: -; D gene: TRBD1; CDR3 protein: CSARDRGPDFPQHF; CDR3 DNA: TGCAGTGCTAGGGACAGGGGGCCCGATTTCCCCCAGCATTTT
V gene: TRBV11-3; J gene: TRBJ2-1; clone size: few; D gene: TRBD2; CDR3 protein: CASSLGGGMTVF; CDR3 DNA: TGTGCCAGCAGCTTAGGGGGAGGGATGACGGTCTTC
V gene: TRBV20-1; J gene: TRBJ2-3; clone size: once; D gene: TRBD2; CDR3 protein: CSAPLLSGRTTSTDTQYF; CDR3 DNA: TGCAGTGCTCCCCTTTTGAGCGGGAGGACGACTAGCACAGATACGCAGTATTTT
V gene: TRBV20-1; J gene: TRBJ2-3; clone size: -; D gene: -; CDR3 protein: CSARDYSSMGDTQYF; CDR3 DNA: TGCAGTGCTAGAGATTACAGCTCAATGGGGGATACGCAGTATTTT
V gene: TRBV29-1; J gene: TRBJ1-1; clone size: -; D gene: -; CDR3 protein: CSVEGAGRGREAFF; CDR3 DNA: TGCAGCGTTGAAGGGGCCGGGCGAGGGAGAGAAGCTTTCTTT
V gene: TRBV7-9; J gene: TRBJ1-5; clone size: -; D gene: -; CDR3 protein: CASSPDVNQPQHF; CDR3 DNA: TGTGCCAGCAGCCCGGACGTCAATCAGCCCCAGCATTTT
V gene: TRBV5-1; J gene: TRBJ1-1; clone size: -; D gene: -; CDR3 protein: CASSLGPVNTEAFF; CDR3 DNA: TGCGCCAGCAGCTTGGGGCCCGTGAACACTGAAGCTTTCTTT
V gene: TRBV15; J gene: TRBJ1-5; clone size: few; D gene: -; CDR3 protein: CATSRESGWTTPQHF; CDR3 DNA: TGTGCCACCAGCAGAGAGTCGGGATGGACAACGCCCCAGCATTTT
V gene: TRBV29-1; J gene: TRBJ2-1; clone size: -; D gene: TRBD2; CDR3 protein: CSVEGTSGNEQFF; CDR3 DNA: TGCAGCGTTGAGGGGACTAGCGGGAATGAGCAGTTCTTC
V gene: TRBV7-8; J gene: TRBJ1-2; clone size: -; D gene: -; CDR3 protein: CASSQTQTGSVHNYGYTF; CDR3 DNA: TGTGCCAGCAGCCAAACCCAGACAGGTTCAGTACATAACTATGGCTACACCTTC
V gene: TRBV29-1; J gene: TRBJ2-2; clone size: -; D gene: -; CDR3 protein: CSVHNINTGELFF; CDR3 DNA: TGCAGCGTTCACAACATCAACACCGGGGAGCTGTTTTTT
V gene: TRBV6-5; J gene: TRBJ2-6; clone size: -; D gene: -; CDR3 protein: CASSYQTRLVSGANVLTF; CDR3 DNA: TGTGCCAGCAGTTACCAAACCCGACTAGTCTCTGGGGCCAACGTCCTGACTTTC
V gene: TRBV29-1; J gene: TRBJ1-1; clone size: -; D gene: -; CDR3 protein: CSVPDGGTEAFF; CDR3 DNA: TGCAGCGTCCCGGACGGAGGCACTGAAGCTTTCTTT
V gene: TRBV6-6; J gene: TRBJ1-2; clone size: few; D gene: -; CDR3 protein: CASSTVRDGYTF; CDR3 DNA: TGTGCCAGCAGTACGGTTCGTGATGGCTACACCTTC
V gene: TRBV27; J gene: TRBJ2-7; clone size: -; D gene: -; CDR3 protein: CASSFWDGRPYEQYF; CDR3 DNA: TGTGCCAGCAGTTTTTGGGATGGAAGGCCCTACGAGCAGTACTTC
V gene: TRBV4-2; J gene: TRBJ1-5; clone size: -; D gene: -; CDR3 protein: CASSQDPQGGNQPQHF; CDR3 DNA: TGTGCCAGCAGCCAAGATCCCCAGGGTGGAAATCAGCCCCAGCATTTT
V gene: TRBV20-1; J gene: TRBJ2-7; clone size: -; D gene: -; CDR3 protein: CSARDKREGHREQYF; CDR3 DNA: TGCAGTGCTAGAGATAAGCGAGAAGGTCATCGCGAGCAGTACTTC
V gene: TRBV27; J gene: TRBJ2-7; clone size: -; D gene: TRBD1; CDR3 protein: CASSEGQGISYEQYF; CDR3 DNA: TGTGCCAGCAGTGAGGGACAGGGGATCTCCTACGAGCAGTACTTC
V gene: TRBV4-3; J gene: TRBJ2-3; clone size: many; D gene: -; CDR3 protein: CASSQVDDRADTQYF; CDR3 DNA: TGCGCCAGCAGCCAAGTGGATGACCGAGCAGATACGCAGTATTTT